The 28 T cell receptor beta chains in this list originate from one sample, sequenced in a study of T cells in Graves' hyperthyroidism and ophthalmopathy. TCR beta CDR3 region amplification was performed from RNA transcripts. The HTBI set primed first-round TCR CDR3 RT-PCR. TCRdb itself ran the multiplex PCR reads through MiXCR, one entry per CDR3 protein. The table includes over 250,000 distinct CDR3 sequences, over 15% detected once. Sequenced input: blood. All receptors come from a woman aged 55 to 70 with Graves' ophthalmopathy.

The chain couples TRBV20-1 to TRBJ1-1, with D possibly TRBD1 on 6 matching bases. V was trimmed by 0 bases and J by 8 bases, leaving 16 bases between them. The CDR3 sequence is 14 residues long. CDR1 is DFQATT and CDR2 is SNEGSKA in the germline V gene (reference sequence). Written as DNA, the CDR3 is TGCAGTGCTAGAGATGGGGCGGGACAAACGGAAGCTTTCTTT. Protein product: CSARDGAGQTEAFF.

Note on this clonotype: Germline and junction disagree at one end, which may indicate a read error. This chain uses TRBV7-9 with TRBJ1-4; D might be TRBD1 (5 bases). The CDR3 is 16 amino acids. The germline gives CDR1 SEHNR, CDR2 FQNEAQ (reference sequence). This CDR3 is CPSSRDGGSANEKLFF. The CDR3 nucleotides read TGTCCCAGCAGCCGGGACGGGGGGTCGGCTAATGAAAAACTGTTTTTT.

This clonotype was observed a few times. The V call is TRBV29-1, the J call TRBJ2-5; TRBD1 is a possible D gene (6 bases). This CDR3 contains 12 residues. The germline V and J ends were trimmed by 3 bases and 10 bases, with 15 bases remaining between them. Germline CDR1 reads SQVTM; CDR2 reads ANQGSEA. The chain's CDR3 is CSVDSGASSQYF. The CDR3 DNA sequence: TGCAGCGTTGATTCAGGGGCCAGCAGCCAGTACTTC.

This clonotype has a handful of counts. The rearrangement links TRBV9 to TRBJ2-7; TRBD2 matches at 11 bases. The CDR3 contains 17 residues. The germline V gene encodes CDR1 SGDLS and CDR2 YYNGEE. V gave up 4 bases and J gave up 3 bases; unmatched junction bases: 12. DNA of the CDR3: TGTGCCAGCAGCCCTACTCGAGGGGGACTAGCGGACTACGAGCAGTACTTC. This encodes CASSPTRGGLADYEQYF. Full variable domain (rest looked up from reference TRBV9 and TRBJ2-7): DSGVTQTPKHLITATGQRVTLRCSPRSGDLSVYWYQQSLDQGLQFLIQYYNGEERAKGNILERFSAQQFPDLHSELNLSSLELGDSALYFCASSPTRGGLADYEQYFGPGTRLTVT.

This clonotype was seen repeatedly, ten times or more. This chain uses TRBV5-1 with TRBJ2-7; D perhaps matches TRBD1 (5 bases). The CDR3 runs 13 residues. Germline V lookup: CDR1 SGHRS, CDR2 YFSETQ. V lost 3 bases and J lost 5, with 12 bases in between. The DNA for the CDR3 is TGCGCCAGCAGCTACCAGGGAATTGACGAGCAGTACTTC. Translating it yields CASSYQGIDEQYF.

This clonotype has at least ten counts. The chain has TRBV7-2 and TRBJ2-7, with D hard to call. V lost 1 base, J lost 0 bases, and 7 bases lay in between. Germline CDR1 is SGHTA and CDR2 is FQGNSA. The CDR3 sequence is 14 residues long. As DNA, the CDR3 is TGTGCCAGCAGCTTAGTAAGGGACTCCTACGAGCAGTACTTC. This codes for CASSLVRDSYEQYF.

This clonotype was detected many times. The chain links TRBV20-1 to TRBJ2-5; 7 bases fit TRBD2. CDR3 length: 17 residues. The trim removed 0 bases at V and 4 bases at J, leaving 14 bases unmatched. Germline CDR1 and CDR2: DFQATT and SNEGSKA (reference sequence). This CDR3 reads CSARDLVSGSGGETQYF. The CDR3 DNA sequence: TGCAGTGCTAGAGATCTAGTGTCGGGGTCGGGAGGAGAGACCCAGTACTTC.

The V call is TRBV24-1, the J call TRBJ2-5; the D is unclear. CDR3 length: 9 amino acids. The V and J ends lost 9 bases and 2 bases respectively, with 0 bases between them. Germline V gives CDR1 KGHDR, CDR2 SFDVKD. Written as DNA, the CDR3 is TGTGCCACCCAAGAGACCCAGTACTTC. Its protein is CATQETQYF.

The chain combines TRBV5-1 with TRBJ2-7; D not certain. Germline V CDR1 and CDR2: SGHRS, YFSETQ. CDR3 size: 12 residues. The V and J ends lost 4 bases and 2 bases respectively, with 7 bases between them. The chain's CDR3 is CASSRVAYEQYF. The CDR3 DNA reads TGCGCCAGCAGCCGGGTTGCCTACGAGCAGTACTTC.

This clonotype was recorded once. This clone may be a read error of a much larger clone one base away. In DNA, the CDR3 is TGTGCCAGCTCACGGGCGGGACAGGGAGGCTACGAGCAGTTCTTC. It specifies CASSRAGQGGYEQFF. V is TRBV7-2 and J is TRBJ2-7; 9 positions agree with TRBD1. The DNA end is more similar to TRBJ2-1, so the J call may be wrong. The CDR3 totals 15 residues. Looked up from germline, CDR1 is SGHTA and CDR2 is FQGNSA.

In this sample, this clonotype turned up many times. This sequence joins TRBV12-3 or TRBV12-4 and TRBJ1-1, with a weak D call TRBD1 (5 bases). Trimming pared 5 bases from V and 3 bases from J, leaving 19 bases between. CDR3 length: 16 amino acids. Here the CDR3 DNA reads TGTGCCAGCAGTGGGGATTCGGCCAAGGGGTACACTGAAGCTTTCTTT. This encodes CASSGDSAKGYTEAFF.

This clonotype was seen at least ten times. The gene calls are TRBV12-3 or TRBV12-4 and TRBJ1-1; tentative D call: TRBD1 (5 bases). CDR3 size: 11 residues. V dropped 4 bases and J dropped 11 bases, with 11 bases sitting between them. Here the CDR3 reads CASSWGGLAFF. As DNA, the CDR3 is TGTGCCAGCAGTTGGGGGGGGTTGGCTTTCTTT.

Only a few counts were recorded for this clonotype. The rearrangement uses TRBV29-1 and TRBJ2-3; 11 nucleotides agree with TRBD1. After removal of 4 bases from V and 6 bases from J, the junction contained 12 bases not matched to a gene. The CDR3 is 16 amino acids. Germline loops: CDR1 SQVTM, CDR2 ANQGSEA. CDR3: CSVGNRDRGIMDTQYF. The DNA of the CDR3 is TGCAGCGTTGGAAACCGGGACAGGGGGATCATGGATACGCAGTATTTT.

This clonotype was seen a few times. The chain combines TRBV19 with TRBJ1-5, with 7 bases lining up with TRBD1. The V gene end was trimmed by 7 bases and the J gene end by 1 base; junction bases not matched to a gene: 13. The CDR3 is 17 residues long. CDR1 and CDR2 (germline): LNHDA, SQIVND (reference sequence). In nucleotides, the CDR3 is TGTGCCAGTATGGGCAGGGGGAGGTTATCAAGCAATCAGCCCCAGCATTTT. This encodes CASMGRGRLSSNQPQHF.

Only a few counts were recorded for this clonotype. The chain has TRBV7-3 and TRBJ1-5; 8 positions match TRBD1. Looked up from germline, CDR1 is SGHTA and CDR2 is FQGTGA. The trim removed 6 bases at V and 7 bases at J, leaving 8 bases unmatched. The CDR3 covers 14 residues. The CDR3 DNA follows: TGTGCCAGCAGTCGGACAGGGCAAGGCCAGCCCCAGCATTTT. Residues: CASSRTGQGQPQHF.

This clonotype was recorded a few times. The V and J genes are TRBV5-1 and TRBJ2-5; D call uncertain. The germline gives CDR1 SGHRS, CDR2 YFSETQ. Deletions cut 0 bases from V and 1 base from J, with 7 bases between. CDR3 length: 14 residues. CDR3 DNA: TGCGCCAGCAGCTTGGGCGAGGTCCAAGAGACCCAGTACTTC. Translating it yields CASSLGEVQETQYF.

In its sample, this clonotype was seen many times. The V call is TRBV3-1, the J call TRBJ1-1; 10 positions agree with TRBD1. The germline V gene has CDR1 LGHDT and CDR2 YNNKEL (reference sequence). The CDR3 sequence is 14 residues long. V was pared by 4 bases and J by 4 bases, with 3 bases of the junction left unmatched. Written as DNA, the CDR3 is TGTGCCAGCAGCCTTAGGACAGGGGGCACTGAAGCTTTCTTT. This encodes CASSLRTGGTEAFF. Supplemented by reference TRBV3-1 and TRBJ1-1, the full variable domain reads DTAVSQTPKYLVTQMGNDKSIKCEQNLGHDTMYWYKQDSKKFLKIMFSYNNKELIINETVPNRFSPKSPDKAHLNLHINSLELGDSAVYFCASSLRTGGTEAFFGQGTRLTVV.

This clonotype occurred a few times. The chain carries TRBV2 and TRBJ2-7; D could derive from TRBD1 or TRBD2 (5 bases each). Germline V CDR1 and CDR2: SNHLY, FYNNEI. With 11 bases removed from V and 3 bases from J, the gap between germline ends came to 14 bases. This CDR3 is built from 12 residues. CDR3 sequence: CAAWDPDYEQYF. In DNA form, the CDR3 reads TGTGCCGCGTGGGACCCCGACTACGAGCAGTACTTC.

The chain recombines TRBV2 with TRBJ1-2; perhaps TRBD1 as D (5 bases). V was trimmed by 6 bases and J by 8 bases, leaving 19 bases between them. CDR1 is SNHLY, CDR2 FYNNEI, per germline. CDR3 length: 14 amino acids. The chain's CDR3 is CASSPAGVQRGYTF. The CDR3 coding sequence is TGTGCCAGCAGCCCCGCGGGGGTCCAAAGAGGCTACACCTTC.

In its sample, this clonotype was seen a few times. The chain recombines TRBV19 with TRBJ1-5; D gene uncertain. The germline V gene has CDR1 LNHDA and CDR2 SQIVND (reference sequence). The ends were cut back, 3 bases at V and 6 bases at J, with 9 bases in the middle. The CDR3 sequence is 13 residues long. This CDR3 reads CASSIATSQPQHF. The CDR3 DNA is TGTGCCAGTAGTATTGCGACAAGTCAGCCCCAGCATTTT.

At least ten counts were recorded for this clonotype. This sequence joins TRBV20-1 and TRBJ2-1; the match to TRBD2 covers 10 bases. The CDR3 totals 14 residues. V trimming: 3 bases; J trimming: 10 bases; junction bases outside the gene matches: 9. Germline CDR1 and CDR2: DFQATT and SNEGSKA (reference sequence). The CDR3: CSARILAGVREQFF. Here the CDR3 DNA reads TGCAGTGCTAGGATTCTAGCGGGAGTTAGAGAGCAGTTCTTC.

The sample holds many counts of this clonotype. The J gene is TRBJ1-2, the V gene TRBV12-3 or TRBV12-4, with 10 bases identical to TRBD1. The CDR3 runs to 14 residues. V dropped 10 bases and J dropped 7; count of bases not matched to a gene: 12. CDR3 sequence (DNA): TGTGCCATAGGCGGACAGGGGGTCCAGTCTGGCTACACCTTC. Its translation is CAIGGQGVQSGYTF.

This clonotype has at least ten counts. This CDR3 is CASSPLSGTSGSNEQFF. CDR3 nucleotide sequence: TGTGCCAGCAGTCCCCTCTCGGGGACTAGCGGGAGTAATGAGCAGTTCTTC. The chain carries TRBV27 and TRBJ2-1, with 14 nucleotides matching TRBD2. Germline loops: CDR1 MNHEY, CDR2 SMNVEV (reference sequence). V lost 5 bases, J lost 7 bases, and 10 bases stayed unmatched. The CDR3 is 17 amino acids.

In its sample, this clonotype was seen many times. V usage is TRBV27 and J usage is TRBJ2-1; TRBD1 matches 10 bases. J lost 6 bases, V lost 6 bases, and 8 bases had no gene match. The CDR3 has 15 amino acids. CDR1 is MNHEY, CDR2 SMNVEV, per germline (reference sequence). CDR3 protein: CASSLDRGAFNEQFF. Written as DNA, the CDR3 is TGTGCCAGCAGCCTGGACAGGGGGGCATTCAATGAGCAGTTCTTC.

This rearrangement joins TRBV10-3 to TRBJ2-1; 9 nucleotides line up with TRBD2. This CDR3 region has 14 residues. Trimming took 7 bases from V and 7 from J; bases not matched to a gene: 8. CDR1 is ENHRY and CDR2 is SYGVKD in the germline V gene. The CDR3 reads CAINPQREVNEQFF. CDR3 in DNA: TGTGCCATCAACCCTCAGCGGGAGGTAAATGAGCAGTTCTTC.

V usage is TRBV14 and J usage is TRBJ2-2; maybe TRBD1 (5 bases). This CDR3 is 14 amino acids long. Trimming took 4 bases from V and 4 from J, leaving 10 bases between them. Germline V lookup: CDR1 SGHDN, CDR2 FVKESK. CDR3 residues: CASSPGHFTGELFF. Here the CDR3 DNA reads TGTGCCAGCAGCCCCGGACATTTCACCGGGGAGCTGTTTTTT.

The V gene is TRBV4-3, the J gene TRBJ2-1; D is uncertain. The CDR3 runs to 14 residues. Germline V gives CDR1 LGHNA, CDR2 YSLEER. V shed 4 bases and J shed 4 bases, with 11 bases lying between them. The CDR3 loop reads CASSLSMGYNEQFF. CDR3 bases: TGCGCCAGCAGCCTATCAATGGGGTACAATGAGCAGTTCTTC.

This clonotype has just a few counts. The chain is built from TRBV15 and TRBJ2-1, with D tentatively TRBD1 (5 bases). Between the trimmed V and J ends, which lost 0 bases and 3 bases, there was a span of 12 bases. Germline V gives CDR1 LNHNV, CDR2 YYDKDF (reference sequence). The CDR3 loop spans 16 amino acids. CDR3 in DNA: TGTGCCACCAGCAGAGACTGGCAGGGCCACTACAATGAGCAGTTCTTC. This encodes CATSRDWQGHYNEQFF.